Listed here are 24 T cell receptor beta chains from one sample, sequenced in a study of control samples from healthy donors and cancer patients. TCRdb's table, derived via immunoSEQ multiplex PCR, lists solely in-frame clones and lacks some. Altogether roughly 150,000 clones are present, about 93% being singletons, with the ten largest covering 2.4%. The sequenced material came from blood. The receptors were gathered from a man between 50 and 59 years old in good health.

The chain uses TRBV18 and TRBJ2-3; unclear D gene. V lost 0 bases to trimming and J lost 1 base, with 14 bases between them. The CDR3 runs 17 residues. Germline V gene data show CDR1 as KGHSH and CDR2 as LQKENI. The CDR3 is CASSPPFTTLGTDTQYF. In DNA, the CDR3 is TGTGCCAGCTCACCACCCTTTACAACTCTGGGCACAGATACGCAGTATTTT.

V and J are TRBV11-1 and TRBJ1-1; no firm D call. V lost 4 bases and J lost 0, with 12 bases in between. The germline V gene encodes CDR1 SGHAT and CDR2 FQDESV (reference sequence). There are 15 residues in the CDR3. The CDR3 coding sequence is TGTGCCAGCAGCTCATTGGCCATTATGAACACTGAAGCTTTCTTT. It codes for CASSSLAIMNTEAFF.

This chain connects TRBV13 to TRBJ2-1, with TRBD2 matching 11 bases. V lost 4 bases, J lost 6 bases, and 5 bases stayed unmatched. The CDR3 consists of 15 residues. Germline V gene sequence: CDR1 PRHDT, CDR2 FYEKMQ (reference sequence). Here the CDR3 DNA reads TGTGCCAGCAGCTGGGGACTAGCGGCGTTCAATGAGCAGTTCTTC. Protein product: CASSWGLAAFNEQFF.

The genes are TRBV29-1 and TRBJ2-2; TRBD2 matches at 8 bases. The V segment lost 7 bases and the J segment 5 bases; nucleotides outside the gene matches: 9. The CDR3 sequence is 14 residues long. CDR1 is SQVTM and CDR2 is ANQGSEA in the germline V gene. CDR3 protein: CSGEAGVGTGELFF. The DNA of the CDR3 is TGCAGCGGAGAAGCGGGAGTGGGTACCGGGGAGCTGTTTTTT.

This chain joins TRBV9 and TRBJ2-2; D gene ambiguous. The CDR3 spans 16 residues. Germline V gene data show CDR1 as SGDLS and CDR2 as YYNGEE. V was trimmed by 3 bases and J by 0 bases, leaving 12 bases between them. The CDR3 DNA follows: TGTGCCAGCAGCGAGGAGCGTGGTGCGAACACCGGGGAGCTGTTTTTT. Translating it yields CASSEERGANTGELFF.

The chain employs TRBV18 and TRBJ1-2; 10 nucleotides line up with TRBD1. This CDR3 is 18 amino acids long. The germline CDR1 and CDR2 sequences are KGHSH and LQKENI. Unmatched junction bases numbered 17, after V lost 4 bases and J lost 6 bases. The CDR3 DNA sequence: TGTGCCAGCTCACAAGGGGGACTTTGGACAGGGGGTGTGCATGGCTACACCTTC. Encoded protein: CASSQGGLWTGGVHGYTF.

The chain is built from TRBV9 and TRBJ1-2, with 7 bases fitting TRBD1. The junction had 2 bases not matched to a gene; V was cut back by 1 base and J by 2 bases. Germline V gives CDR1 SGDLS, CDR2 YYNGEE. This CDR3 spans 14 amino acids. The CDR3 protein is CASSVMGQNYGYTF. The CDR3 DNA reads TGTGCCAGCAGCGTAATGGGACAGAACTATGGCTACACCTTC.

This chain links TRBV7-3 with TRBJ2-5; the D gene is possibly TRBD1 (5 bases). The CDR3 has 16 residues. Germline V gene sequence: CDR1 SGHTA, CDR2 FQGTGA. Trimming pared 5 bases from V and 1 base from J, leaving 17 bases between. The CDR3: CASSPGPYLIQETQYF. The DNA for the CDR3 is TGTGCCAGCAGCCCAGGGCCCTATCTCATCCAAGAGACCCAGTACTTC.

The chain couples TRBV10-1 to TRBJ2-5; D remains unclear. Germline V gene sequence: CDR1 WNHNN, CDR2 SYGVQD (reference sequence). Trimming took 2 bases from V and 1 from J, leaving 11 bases between them. This CDR3 contains 15 residues. In DNA, the CDR3 is TGCGCCAGCAGTGAGACCCCCGGCCCCCAAGAGACCCAGTACTTC. Translated: CASSETPGPQETQYF.

The V call is TRBV19, the J call TRBJ2-5, with no clear D. The V gene lost 3 bases and the J gene lost 6 bases, with 14 bases spanning the gap. There are 14 residues in the CDR3. Germline CDR1 and CDR2: LNHDA and SQIVND (reference sequence). In DNA form, the CDR3 reads TGTGCCAGTAGTATGGTGGGTTTTGCTAAGACCCAGTACTTC. As protein: CASSMVGFAKTQYF.

This chain links TRBV5-1 with TRBJ2-7; D is undetermined. Germline-derived CDR1 and CDR2 are SGHRS and YFSETQ. CDR3 size: 12 residues. Trimming cost V 1 base and J 3 bases, with 5 bases left between them. The CDR3 DNA reads TGCGCCAGCAGCTTGAATGTCTACGAGCAGTACTTC. This codes for CASSLNVYEQYF.

The rearrangement uses TRBV13 and TRBJ2-5; D unresolved. V was pared by 5 bases and J by 1 base, with 5 bases between. In germline, CDR1 is PRHDT, CDR2 FYEKMQ (reference sequence). This CDR3 comprises 12 residues. Written as DNA, the CDR3 is TGTGCCAGCAGCCTGCCCCAAGAGACCCAGTACTTC. It translates to CASSLPQETQYF.

The CDR3 loop reads CASSFLGDGNTIYF. In DNA, the CDR3 is TGCGCCAGCAGCTTTCTCGGGGATGGAAACACCATATATTTT. V and J are TRBV5-1 and TRBJ1-3; D call uncertain. V lost 2 bases to trimming and J lost 3 bases, with 9 bases between them. Per the germline V gene, CDR1 is SGHRS and CDR2 is YFSETQ. The CDR3 consists of 14 residues.

This chain connects TRBV7-9 to TRBJ1-3; D remains unclear. V lost 2 bases and J 3 bases, leaving 8 bases between the germline ends. The CDR3 sequence is 14 residues long. CDR1 and CDR2 (germline): SEHNR, FQNEAQ (reference sequence). The CDR3 sequence: CASSLLAYGNTIYF. In DNA, the CDR3 is TGTGCCAGCAGCTTACTAGCTTATGGAAACACCATATATTTT. Based on the CDR3 plus reference TRBV7-9 and TRBJ1-3, the full variable domain is DTGVSQNPRHKITKRGQNVTFRCDPISEHNRLYWYRQTLGQGPEFLTYFQNEAQLEKSRLLSDRFSAERPKGSFSTLEIQRTEQGDSAMYLCASSLLAYGNTIYFGEGSWLTVV.

This chain uses TRBV29-1 with TRBJ2-5; D possibly corresponds to TRBD1 (6 bases). Germline CDR1 SQVTM, CDR2 ANQGSEA. This CDR3 is 15 amino acids long. Trimming shortened V by 2 bases and J by 4 bases, and 17 bases separated the two germline ends. CDR3 coding DNA: TGCAGCGTTGAATCTCAGGACAGTCAGGGAGAGACCCAGTACTTC. Its translation is CSVESQDSQGETQYF.

The sample holds one count of this clone. The chain carries TRBV5-5 and TRBJ2-3; tentative D call: TRBD2 (5 bases). Germline V gives CDR1 SGHKS, CDR2 YYEKEE (reference sequence). V was pared by 0 bases and J by 2 bases, with 10 bases between. This CDR3 region has 15 residues. The CDR3 sequence: CASSLERPDTDTQYF. The CDR3 DNA is TGTGCCAGCAGCTTGGAGCGGCCCGACACAGATACGCAGTATTTT.

The J gene is TRBJ2-2, the V gene TRBV14; D is uncertain. The germline V gene encodes CDR1 SGHDN and CDR2 FVKESK. The CDR3 extends over 13 amino acids. Between the trimmed V and J ends, which lost 1 base and 3 bases, there was a span of 3 bases. The CDR3 DNA follows: TGTGCCAGCAGCCAAGTTCACACCGGGGAGCTGTTTTTT. Encoded protein: CASSQVHTGELFF.

The CDR3 is CASSAGQGKGTEAFF. The CDR3, as DNA: TGTGCCAGCAGCGCGGGACAAGGAAAAGGCACTGAAGCTTTCTTT. V gene TRBV7-9 combines with J gene TRBJ1-1; tentatively, D is TRBD1 (6 bases). This CDR3 spans 15 amino acids. The V end was cut by 5 bases, the J end by 4 bases, with 17 bases between. Germline-derived CDR1 and CDR2 are SEHNR and FQNEAQ (reference sequence).

V and J are TRBV4-1 and TRBJ1-3; D is unclear. The V end lost 1 base, the J end lost 4 bases, and 11 bases lay between the germline ends. Per germline, CDR1 MGHRA and CDR2 YSYEKL. This CDR3 contains 15 residues. The CDR3 sequence is CASSQGRGSGNTIYF. In DNA, the CDR3 is TGCGCCAGCAGCCAAGGACGGGGATCGGGAAACACCATATATTTT.

This chain links TRBV27 with TRBJ2-7; 7 bases match TRBD1. Trimming took 7 bases from V and 2 from J; bases not matched to a gene: 5. The CDR3 length is 13 residues. Germline CDR1 is MNHEY and CDR2 is SMNVEV (reference sequence). As DNA, the CDR3 is TGTGCCAGCAAAAAGGGACAGCCCTACGAGCAGTACTTC. Protein product: CASKKGQPYEQYF.

The chain links TRBV5-6 to TRBJ2-7, with 10 bases identical to TRBD1. Germline loops: CDR1 SGHDT, CDR2 YYEEEE. There are 15 residues in the CDR3. Trimming removed 0 bases from V and 4 bases from J; junction bases left unmatched: 4. The DNA of the CDR3 is TGTGCCAGCAGCTTGGCCGGGGGACAGGGGTACGAGCAGTACTTC. Translation: CASSLAGGQGYEQYF.

V and J are TRBV6-4 and TRBJ2-1, with 12 positions matching TRBD2. CDR1 MRHNA and CDR2 SNTAGT come from the germline V gene. The CDR3 extends over 19 amino acids. Trimming removed 0 bases from V and 1 base from J; junction bases left unmatched: 7. The CDR3 nucleotides are TGTGCCAGCAGTGACTCAGGGACTAGCGGGCCTCTTTCCTACAATGAGCAGTTCTTC. This codes for CASSDSGTSGPLSYNEQFF.

V is TRBV19 and J is TRBJ2-1; a possible D gene is TRBD2 (6 bases). V gave up 3 bases and J gave up 6 bases, with 12 bases separating them. Germline V gene lookup returns CDR1 LNHDA and CDR2 SQIVND (reference sequence). The CDR3 is 14 amino acids. In DNA, the CDR3 is TGTGCCAGTAGTATTAGCGGTTCAGGCAATGAGCAGTTCTTC. This sequence encodes CASSISGSGNEQFF.

This clone has just one count. The V call is TRBV5-5, the J call TRBJ2-1, with 9 bases lining up with TRBD1. The junction had 10 bases not matched to a gene; V was cut back by 2 bases and J by 1 base. Germline V lookup: CDR1 SGHKS, CDR2 YYEKEE (reference sequence). CDR3 length equals 18 residues. The CDR3 bases are TGTGCCAGCAGCTTCCCTCTACAGGGGGCTACATCCTACAATGAGCAGTTCTTC. It specifies CASSFPLQGATSYNEQFF.